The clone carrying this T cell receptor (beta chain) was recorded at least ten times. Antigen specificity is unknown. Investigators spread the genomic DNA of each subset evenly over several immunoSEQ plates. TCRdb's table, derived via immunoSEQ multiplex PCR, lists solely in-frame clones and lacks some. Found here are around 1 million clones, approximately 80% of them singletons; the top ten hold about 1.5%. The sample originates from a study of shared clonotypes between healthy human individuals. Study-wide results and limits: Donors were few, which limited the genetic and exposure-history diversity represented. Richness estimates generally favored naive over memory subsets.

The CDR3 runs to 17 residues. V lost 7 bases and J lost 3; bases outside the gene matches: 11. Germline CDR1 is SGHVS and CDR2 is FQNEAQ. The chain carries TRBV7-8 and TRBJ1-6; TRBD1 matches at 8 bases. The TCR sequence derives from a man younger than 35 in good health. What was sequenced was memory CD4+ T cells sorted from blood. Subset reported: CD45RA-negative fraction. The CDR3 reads CASTLTRGQDYNSPLHF. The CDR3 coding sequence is TGTGCCAGCACTTTGACCCGGGGACAGGACTATAATTCACCCCTCCACTTT.